What follows are 2 T cell receptor beta chains derived from one specimen sequenced in a study of T cell changes during pregnancy in multiple sclerosis. Sequencing used immunoSEQ multiplex PCR; TCRdb keeps in-frame clones, though not all of them. This sample yields about 34,000 clones, of which about nine tenths are seen a single time; approximately 12% belongs to the top ten. This specimen consisted of CD8+ T cells from peripheral blood mononuclear cells, obtained before pregnancy. These receptors were collected from a female donor with multiple sclerosis, enrolled in a pregnancy study.

This chain joins TRBV9 and TRBJ1-1; D is unclear. Trimming cost V 3 bases and J 6 bases, with 9 bases left between them. CDR3 length: 12 amino acids. Germline V gives CDR1 SGDLS, CDR2 YYNGEE. The CDR3 loop is CASSAGSSEAFF. CDR3 DNA: TGTGCCAGCAGCGCCGGGAGCTCTGAAGCTTTCTTT.

This clone was detected only a few times. The chain carries TRBV19 and TRBJ2-7, with a possible D match to TRBD2 (6 bases). Trimming cost V 6 bases and J 0 bases, with 15 bases left between them. CDR1 and CDR2 from the germline V gene are LNHDA and SQIVND (reference sequence). This CDR3 spans 15 amino acids. The CDR3 loop reads CASSPFGGSSYEQYF. The CDR3 nucleotides read TGTGCCAGTAGCCCCTTTGGAGGGAGCTCCTACGAGCAGTACTTC. The full variable domain, completed using reference TRBV19 and TRBJ2-7, is DGGITQSPKYLFRKEGQNVTLSCEQNLNHDAMYWYRQDPGQGLRLIYYSQIVNDFQKGDIAEGYSVSREKKESFPLTVTSAQKNPTAFYLCASSPFGGSSYEQYFGPGTRLTVT.